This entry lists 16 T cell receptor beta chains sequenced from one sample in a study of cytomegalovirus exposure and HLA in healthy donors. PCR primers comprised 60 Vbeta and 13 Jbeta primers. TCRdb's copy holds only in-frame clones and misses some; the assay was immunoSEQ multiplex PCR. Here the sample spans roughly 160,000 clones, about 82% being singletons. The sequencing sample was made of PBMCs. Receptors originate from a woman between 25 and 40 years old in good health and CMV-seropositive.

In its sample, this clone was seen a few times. The CDR3 reads CASSALDSFNQPQHF. The CDR3 DNA is TGTGCCAGTAGTGCCCTGGACAGTTTCAATCAGCCCCAGCATTTT. The chain links TRBV19 to TRBJ1-5; tentatively, D is TRBD1 (6 bases). Trimming removed 5 bases at V and 3 bases at J, with 14 bases between. This CDR3 is built from 15 residues. Germline V CDR1 and CDR2: LNHDA, SQIVND (reference sequence). Full variable domain (remainder filled in from reference TRBV19 and TRBJ1-5): DGGITQSPKYLFRKEGQNVTLSCEQNLNHDAMYWYRQDPGQGLRLIYYSQIVNDFQKGDIAEGYSVSREKKESFPLTVTSAQKNPTAFYLCASSALDSFNQPQHFGDGTRLSIL.

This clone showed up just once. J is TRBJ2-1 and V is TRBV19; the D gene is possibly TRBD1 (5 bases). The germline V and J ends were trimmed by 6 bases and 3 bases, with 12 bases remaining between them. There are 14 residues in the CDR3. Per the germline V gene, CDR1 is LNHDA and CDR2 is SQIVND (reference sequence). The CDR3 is CASRDSKIYNEQFF. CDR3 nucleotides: TGTGCCAGTAGAGACAGTAAAATCTACAATGAGCAGTTCTTC. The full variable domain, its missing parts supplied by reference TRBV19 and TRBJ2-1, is DGGITQSPKYLFRKEGQNVTLSCEQNLNHDAMYWYRQDPGQGLRLIYYSQIVNDFQKGDIAEGYSVSREKKESFPLTVTSAQKNPTAFYLCASRDSKIYNEQFFGPGTRLTVL.

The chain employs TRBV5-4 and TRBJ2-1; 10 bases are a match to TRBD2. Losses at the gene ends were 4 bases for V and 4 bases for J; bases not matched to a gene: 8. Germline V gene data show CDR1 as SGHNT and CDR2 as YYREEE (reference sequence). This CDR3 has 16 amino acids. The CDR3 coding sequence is TGTGCCAGCAGCGGAGCGGGGGGGCCTTCATACAATGAGCAGTTCTTC. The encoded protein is CASSGAGGPSYNEQFF.

The CDR3 spells CASSYGGVGEKLFF. CDR3 bases: TGTGCCAGCAGTTACGGGGGGGTAGGTGAAAAACTGTTTTTT. The chain carries TRBV6-6 and TRBJ1-4; a possible D gene is TRBD1 (5 bases). The CDR3 is 14 amino acids. V lost 2 bases to trimming and J lost 7 bases, with 11 bases between them. From germline, CDR1 is MNHNY and CDR2 SVGAGI (reference sequence).

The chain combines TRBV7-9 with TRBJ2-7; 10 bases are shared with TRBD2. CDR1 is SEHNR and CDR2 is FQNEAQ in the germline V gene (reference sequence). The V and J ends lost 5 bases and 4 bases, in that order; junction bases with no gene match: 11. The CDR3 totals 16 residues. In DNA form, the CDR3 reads TGTGCCAGCAGCCCACAGAAGCGGGGGGGCCTATACGAGCAGTACTTC. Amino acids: CASSPQKRGGLYEQYF.

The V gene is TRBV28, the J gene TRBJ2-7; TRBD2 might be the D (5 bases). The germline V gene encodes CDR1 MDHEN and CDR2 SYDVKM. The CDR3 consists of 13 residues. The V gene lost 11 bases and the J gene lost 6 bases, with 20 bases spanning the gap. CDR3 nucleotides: TGTGCCTGTATGGAGCCTCGGACTGGCGAGCAGTACTTC. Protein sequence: CACMEPRTGEQYF.

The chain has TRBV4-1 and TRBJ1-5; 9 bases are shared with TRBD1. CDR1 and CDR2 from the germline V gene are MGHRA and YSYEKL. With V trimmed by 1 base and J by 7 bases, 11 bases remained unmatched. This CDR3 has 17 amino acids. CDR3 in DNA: TGCGCCAGCAGCCAAGGCCGGTGGGGAACAGGGGGCCAGCCCCAGCATTTT. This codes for CASSQGRWGTGGQPQHF.

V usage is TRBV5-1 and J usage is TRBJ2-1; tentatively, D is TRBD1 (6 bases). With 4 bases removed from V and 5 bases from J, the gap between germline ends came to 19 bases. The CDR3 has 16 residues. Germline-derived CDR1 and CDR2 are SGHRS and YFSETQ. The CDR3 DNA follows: TGCGCCAGCAGCCCTTTTAAACAGGGTTTGGACAATGAGCAGTTCTTC. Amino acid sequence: CASSPFKQGLDNEQFF. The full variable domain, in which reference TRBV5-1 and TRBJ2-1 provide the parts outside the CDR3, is KAGVTQTPRYLIKTRGQQVTLSCSPISGHRSVSWYQQTPGQGLQFLFEYFSETQRNKGNFPGRFSGRQFSNSRSEMNVSTLELGDSALYLCASSPFKQGLDNEQFFGPGTRLTVL.

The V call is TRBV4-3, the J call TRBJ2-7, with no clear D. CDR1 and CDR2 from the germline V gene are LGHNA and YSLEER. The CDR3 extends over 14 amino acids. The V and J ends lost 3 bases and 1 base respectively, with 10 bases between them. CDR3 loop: CASSHRWPSYEQYF. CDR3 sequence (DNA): TGCGCCAGCAGCCACAGGTGGCCTTCCTACGAGCAGTACTTC.

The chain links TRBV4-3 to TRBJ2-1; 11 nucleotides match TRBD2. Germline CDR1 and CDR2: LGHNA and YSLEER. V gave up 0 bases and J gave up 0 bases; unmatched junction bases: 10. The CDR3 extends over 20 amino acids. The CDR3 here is CASSQDLTSGAPSSYNEQFF. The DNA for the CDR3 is TGCGCCAGCAGCCAAGATCTGACTAGCGGGGCTCCGAGCTCCTACAATGAGCAGTTCTTC.

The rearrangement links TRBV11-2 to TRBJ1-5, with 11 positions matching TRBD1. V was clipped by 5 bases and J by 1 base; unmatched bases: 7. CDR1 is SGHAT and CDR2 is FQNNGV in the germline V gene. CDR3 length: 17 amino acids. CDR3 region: CASSLGQGALSNQPQHF. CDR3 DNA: TGTGCCAGCAGCCTAGGACAGGGGGCGTTAAGCAATCAGCCCCAGCATTTT.

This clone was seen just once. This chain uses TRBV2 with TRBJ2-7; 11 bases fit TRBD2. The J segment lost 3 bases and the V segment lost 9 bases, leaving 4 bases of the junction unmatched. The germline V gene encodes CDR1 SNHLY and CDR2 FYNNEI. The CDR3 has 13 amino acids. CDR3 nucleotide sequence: TGTGCCAGTTTAGCGGGGGGGGTCTACGAGCAGTACTTC. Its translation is CASLAGGVYEQYF.

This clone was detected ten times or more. The CDR3 loop reads CASVGERGYGSPLHF. The CDR3 DNA sequence: TGTGCCAGCGTTGGCGAAAGGGGCTACGGGTCACCCCTCCACTTT. This chain uses TRBV2 with TRBJ1-6, with a weak D call TRBD1 (5 bases). CDR3 length equals 15 residues. The V end lost 8 bases, the J end lost 10 bases, and 21 bases lay between the germline ends. Germline V CDR1 and CDR2: SNHLY, FYNNEI. Drawing the rest from reference TRBV2 and TRBJ1-6, the complete variable domain is EPEVTQTPSHQVTQMGQEVILRCVPISNHLYFYWYRQILGQKVEFLVSFYNNEISEKSEIFDDQFSVERPDGSNFTLKIRSTKLEDSAMYFCASVGERGYGSPLHFGNGTRLTVT.

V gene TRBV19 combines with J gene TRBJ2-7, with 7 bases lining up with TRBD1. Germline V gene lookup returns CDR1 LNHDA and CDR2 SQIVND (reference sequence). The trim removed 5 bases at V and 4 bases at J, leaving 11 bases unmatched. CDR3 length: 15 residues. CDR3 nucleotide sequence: TGTGCCAGTAGTCCCGAGACCGGGACAGCTTACGAGCAGTACTTC. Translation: CASSPETGTAYEQYF.

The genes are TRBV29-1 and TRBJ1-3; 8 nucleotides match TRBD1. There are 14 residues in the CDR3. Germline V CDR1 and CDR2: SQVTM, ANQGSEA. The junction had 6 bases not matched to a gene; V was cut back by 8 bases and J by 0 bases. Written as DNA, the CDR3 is TGCAGCTTCCGACAGGGGAGCTCTGGAAACACCATATATTTT. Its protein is CSFRQGSSGNTIYF.

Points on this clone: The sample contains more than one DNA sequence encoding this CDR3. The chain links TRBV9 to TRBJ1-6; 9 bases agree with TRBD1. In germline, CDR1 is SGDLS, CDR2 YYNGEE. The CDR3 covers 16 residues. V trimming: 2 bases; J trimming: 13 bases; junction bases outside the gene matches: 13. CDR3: CASSVEDGTGQSPLHF. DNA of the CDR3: TGTGCCAGCAGCGTGGAGGATGGGACAGGGCAATCGCCCCTCCACTTT.